This T cell receptor beta chain was recovered during a study of T cell responses to AZD1222 COVID-19 vaccine. Overall study results and limits: The sample set comprised mostly white British donors with more females, and clonal diversity was possibly underestimated.

Germline V gene lookup returns CDR1 MNHEY and CDR2 SMNVEV (reference sequence). The ends were cut back, 2 bases at V and 2 bases at J, with 12 bases in the middle. The CDR3 is 15 amino acids. As concerns this clone: Its specificity is not known.

Produced via immunoSEQ multiplex PCR; TCRdb's table is partial and in-frame only. In the table there are 100,000 to 150,000 clones, over 85% of which are singletons. The chain couples TRBV27 to TRBJ1-2, with D perhaps TRBD1 (6 bases). The TCR sequence derives from an adult who received the AZD1222 COVID-19 vaccine. The sequences come from peripheral blood, collected 28 days after the second AZD1222 dose. The CDR3 coding sequence is TGTGCCAGCAGTTTACTCGGTCAGGGGAACTATGGCTACACCTTC. Protein: CASSLLGQGNYGYTF.